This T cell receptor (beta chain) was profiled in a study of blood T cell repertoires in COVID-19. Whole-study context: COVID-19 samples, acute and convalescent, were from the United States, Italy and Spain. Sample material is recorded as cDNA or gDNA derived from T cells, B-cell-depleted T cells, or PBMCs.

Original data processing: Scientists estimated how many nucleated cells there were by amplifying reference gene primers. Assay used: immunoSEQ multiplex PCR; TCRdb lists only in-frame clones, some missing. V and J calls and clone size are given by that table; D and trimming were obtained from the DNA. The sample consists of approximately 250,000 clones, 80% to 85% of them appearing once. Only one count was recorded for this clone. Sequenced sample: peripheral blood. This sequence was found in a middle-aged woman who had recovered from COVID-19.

CDR3 residues: CASKERLPPYEQYF. As DNA, the CDR3 is TGTGCCAGTAAAGAACGTCTACCCCCCTACGAGCAGTACTTC. The chain is built from TRBV19 and TRBJ2-7, with D uncertain. Germline assignment: CDR1 LNHDA and CDR2 SQIVND (reference sequence). Trimming took 7 bases from V and 2 from J, leaving 15 bases between them. This CDR3 spans 14 amino acids.